What follows are 7 T cell receptor beta chains derived from one specimen sequenced in a study of human T cells and chemical hapten exposure. Time point noted: patch test 2, 6 weeks after DPC sensitization. The treatment: therapeutic diphenylcyclopropenone sensitization with weekly scalp DPC. TCRdb reprocessed the RACE reads via MiXCR and lists one record per CDR3 protein. The sample holds roughly 120,000 distinct CDR3 sequences; about a tenth are singletons and the top ten take approximately 2.8%. Specimen: whole blood, collected in connection with sensitization to the hapten diphenylcyclopropenone (DPC). Receptor source: a woman aged 40 to 50 with alopecia areata. Some clones in this sample may be carry-over from other donors' samples.

The chain has TRBV6-5 and TRBJ1-5; D is perhaps TRBD1 (6 bases). The germline V and J ends were trimmed by 10 bases and 0 bases, with 13 bases remaining between them. This CDR3 is 14 amino acids long. The germline gives CDR1 MNHEY, CDR2 SVGAGI. Written as DNA, the CDR3 is TGTGCCACCTATAGGGGGATTAGCAATCAGCCCCAGCATTTT. Amino acids: CATYRGISNQPQHF.

This clonotype showed up many times. V gene TRBV4-1 combines with J gene TRBJ2-3; D is perhaps TRBD1 (6 bases). V lost 0 bases, J lost 3 bases, and 10 bases lay in between. Germline V CDR1 and CDR2: MGHRA, YSYEKL. The CDR3 consists of 15 residues. CDR3 in DNA: TGCGCCAGCAGCCAAGAGGGCAGGGGTACAGATACGCAGTATTTT. Its protein is CASSQEGRGTDTQYF.

This clonotype was recorded many times. The V call is TRBV7-3, the J call TRBJ1-6; 8 bases agree with TRBD1. Germline V gives CDR1 SGHTA, CDR2 FQGTGA. Trimming removed 5 bases from V and 8 bases from J; junction bases left unmatched: 8. The CDR3 length is 15 residues. The CDR3 region has the DNA TGTGCCAGCAGCCCCCCCACAGGGGGGGATTCACCCCTCCACTTT. This translates into CASSPPTGGDSPLHF.

The gene calls are TRBV29-1 and TRBJ2-1; no clear D gene. CDR3 length: 13 amino acids. Between the trimmed V and J ends, which lost 0 bases and 6 bases, there was a span of 9 bases. Germline V gene lookup returns CDR1 SQVTM and CDR2 ANQGSEA. The CDR3 here is CSVEDPWGNEQFF. As DNA, the CDR3 is TGCAGCGTTGAAGATCCATGGGGCAATGAGCAGTTCTTC.

This chain joins TRBV7-9 and TRBJ2-7; no clear D. Germline assignment: CDR1 SEHNR and CDR2 FQNEAQ (reference sequence). V lost 3 bases and J 0 bases, leaving 6 bases between the germline ends. The CDR3 extends over 13 amino acids. CDR3 in amino acids: CASSLSDSYEQYF. The CDR3 nucleotides are TGTGCCAGCAGCTTGTCCGACTCCTACGAGCAGTACTTC.

This clonotype was picked up many times. The chain has TRBV28 and TRBJ2-3; the D gene is possibly TRBD2 (5 bases). Trimming removed 2 bases at V and 4 bases at J, with 7 bases between. In germline, CDR1 is MDHEN, CDR2 SYDVKM. CDR3 size: 13 residues. The CDR3 DNA follows: TGTGCCAGCAGTTTACGGGGAGCAGATACGCAGTATTTT. Translation gives CASSLRGADTQYF.

The rearrangement uses TRBV29-1 and TRBJ2-2, with a tentative D call TRBD2 (5 bases). This CDR3 is built from 13 residues. The ends were cut back, 0 bases at V and 7 bases at J, with 9 bases in the middle. Germline loops: CDR1 SQVTM, CDR2 ANQGSEA. The CDR3 DNA sequence: TGCAGCGTTGAAGATGACTACCGCGGGGAGCTGTTTTTT. This gives the protein CSVEDDYRGELFF.